The T cell receptor beta chain under discussion was sequenced for a study of Ad26.COV2.S vaccination and SARS-CoV-2 variants. Across the whole study: Administration of Ad26.COV2.S was intramuscular, either once or twice 56 days apart. Study-wide results and limits: After vaccination, reports described spike-specific CD8+ and CD4+ T cell responses as showing substantial breadth. Comparability of non-spike TCR breadth was observed across vaccine and placebo recipients.

Only in-frame clones appear in the TCRdb table, and some are missing; sequencing was by immunoSEQ multiplex PCR. Among around 240,000 clones listed, 88% were seen once. Treatment described: around 19 received Ad26.COV2.S at low or high dose, single or two shots; a few received placebo; per-sample allocation not given. Each sample was drawn 63 days after the first injection (of vaccine or placebo). V was clipped by 3 bases and J by 2 bases, with 9 bases between them. Germline V gene lookup returns CDR1 SGHNT and CDR2 YYREEE (reference sequence). There are 15 residues in the CDR3. Points on this clone: Antigen specificity is unknown.

The clonotype comes from a person aged 18-65 years who received the Ad26.COV2.S COVID-19 vaccine or a placebo. The J gene is TRBJ2-6, the V gene TRBV5-4; D gene ambiguous. Sequences were derived from peripheral blood, sampled in a trial of Ad26.COV2.S vaccine versus placebo. DNA for the CDR3: TGTGCCAGCAGCTACCAGGTTGCTGGGGCCAACGTCCTGACTTTC. This translates into CASSYQVAGANVLTF.